This entry lists 14 T cell receptor beta chains sequenced from one sample in a study of T cell repertoires in cytomegalovirus infection. TCRdb analysed the reads with MiXCR anew, one entry per CDR3 protein. The repertoire holds approximately 910,000 distinct CDR3 sequences, approximately 33% seen once, with over 10% in the top ten. Antigen specificity for these receptors is unknown. Sample: cultured CD8+ T cells from PBMCs, taken from culture after CMV antigen stimulation. The receptors originated from a human donor in good health (CMV status not recorded). Some clones in this sample may be carry-over from other donors' samples.

The chain links TRBV27 to TRBJ2-3, with 9 bases identical to TRBD2. Trimming at V came to 8 bases and at J to 6 bases, leaving 9 bases not matched to a gene. The length of the CDR3 is 14 residues. The germline CDR1 and CDR2 sequences are MNHEY and SMNVEV (reference sequence). Here the CDR3 DNA reads TGTGCCAGCCGTAGCGGGGGCCTGGGGGATACGCAGTATTTT. Translation gives CASRSGGLGDTQYF.

The chain recombines TRBV29-1 with TRBJ1-2; 7 bases match TRBD1. The CDR3 consists of 13 residues. V gave up 7 bases and J gave up 3 bases; unmatched junction bases: 8. Germline values: CDR1 SQVTM, CDR2 ANQGSEA. The CDR3 loop is CSAFTGTDYGYTF. CDR3 DNA: TGCAGCGCGTTTACCGGGACAGACTATGGCTACACCTTC.

This clonotype has more than one count but fewer than ten. The chain is built from TRBV27 and TRBJ1-1, with TRBD1 identical over 9 bases. Losses at the gene ends were 3 bases for V and 5 bases for J; bases not matched to a gene: 7. From germline, CDR1 is MNHEY and CDR2 SMNVEV (reference sequence). This CDR3 spans 15 amino acids. The CDR3 DNA sequence: TGTGCCAGCAGTTTGCGGGACAGGGTTGGGACTGAAGCTTTCTTT. Translation: CASSLRDRVGTEAFF.

This clonotype was seen only once. A read error is likely, as this CDR3 ends without the conserved phenylalanine or tryptophan. The gene calls are TRBV29-1 and TRBJ2-3, with 13 bases that match TRBD2. V shed 7 bases, J shed 9 bases, and the junction held 4 bases outside the gene matches. This CDR3 contains 12 residues. CDR1 and CDR2 (germline): SQVTM, ANQGSEA. DNA for the CDR3: TGCAGCGCATGGACTAGCGGGGGCACGCAGTATTCT. Amino acids: CSAWTSGGTQYS.

Note on this clonotype: A much larger clonotype is one base distant, so this may be a read error. J is TRBJ2-5 and V is TRBV7-2; 8 bases are shared with TRBD2. This CDR3 region has 14 residues. Per the germline V gene, CDR1 is SGHTA and CDR2 is FQGNSA. The CDR3 DNA sequence: TGTGTCAGCAGCCCACTAGCGGAATGGGAGACCCAGTACTTC. This translates into CVSSPLAEWETQYF.

This clonotype appeared a few times. This chain links TRBV7-2 with TRBJ1-2, with 7 bases fitting TRBD1. Germline values: CDR1 SGHTA, CDR2 FQGNSA. The CDR3 spans 15 residues. With V trimmed by 3 bases and J by 1 base, 5 bases remained unmatched. For the CDR3, the DNA is TGTGCCAGCAGCTTCTCGGGACAGTTTAACTATGGCTACACCTTC. Translated: CASSFSGQFNYGYTF.

The genes are TRBV6-6 and TRBJ2-6, with unresolved D. V was trimmed by 10 bases and J by 1 base, leaving 17 bases between them. Per germline, CDR1 MNHNY and CDR2 SVGAGI (reference sequence). This CDR3 has 16 residues. As DNA, the CDR3 is TGTGCCATACCATCAGTGGGCAGTTCTGGGGCCAACGTCCTGACTTTC. Protein sequence: CAIPSVGSSGANVLTF.

This chain links TRBV28 with TRBJ2-1; D ambiguous. The ends were cut back, 3 bases at V and 7 bases at J, with 10 bases in the middle. The CDR3 spans 13 residues. In germline, CDR1 is MDHEN, CDR2 SYDVKM. The CDR3 nucleotides are TGTGCCAGCAGTTTTGCCCGGCTGAATGAGCAGTTCTTC. This encodes CASSFARLNEQFF.

The sample holds a few counts of this clonotype. V gene TRBV7-9 combines with J gene TRBJ2-4, with 11 bases lining up with TRBD2. The trim removed 5 bases at V and 7 bases at J, leaving 7 bases unmatched. CDR1 and CDR2 from the germline V gene are SEHNR and FQNEAQ (reference sequence). This CDR3 spans 15 amino acids. CDR3 bases: TGTGCCAGCAGCGGTCCCACTAGCGGGGGCAACATTCAGTACTTC. As protein: CASSGPTSGGNIQYF.

CDR3 region: CASSADRGIAEAFF. The CDR3 coding sequence is TGTGCCAGCAGTGCGGACAGGGGGATCGCTGAAGCTTTCTTT. The rearrangement links TRBV6-1 to TRBJ1-1, with TRBD1 identical over 10 bases. CDR1 and CDR2 from the germline V gene are MNHNS and SASEGT. This CDR3 spans 14 amino acids. V dropped 4 bases and J dropped 6; count of bases not matched to a gene: 5.

V gene TRBV5-1 combines with J gene TRBJ2-5; D gene uncertain. This CDR3 region has 15 residues. V lost 0 bases and J 3 bases, leaving 12 bases between the germline ends. Germline values: CDR1 SGHRS, CDR2 YFSETQ. The DNA for the CDR3 is TGCGCCAGCAGCTTGGAATTCGCTAGTGAAGAGACCCAGTACTTC. Its translation: CASSLEFASEETQYF.

V gene TRBV9 combines with J gene TRBJ2-2; 11 bases are shared with TRBD2. Germline V lookup: CDR1 SGDLS, CDR2 YYNGEE. The CDR3 consists of 19 residues. V was pared by 2 bases and J by 0 bases, with 9 bases of the junction left unmatched. This CDR3 is CASSVGLAGGPPNTGELFF. The CDR3 coding sequence is TGTGCCAGCAGCGTCGGTCTAGCGGGGGGACCTCCGAACACCGGGGAGCTGTTTTTT.

This clonotype has only a few counts. The J gene is TRBJ2-5, the V gene TRBV2; D not certain. Germline lookup yields CDR1 SNHLY and CDR2 FYNNEI. The CDR3 has 14 residues. Trimming pared 6 bases from V and 1 base from J, leaving 12 bases between. The CDR3 nucleotides are TGTGCCAGCAGCCGGCGGCTATCCCAAGAGACCCAGTACTTC. Its protein product is CASSRRLSQETQYF. Using reference TRBV2 and TRBJ2-5 for the parts outside the CDR3, the full variable domain is EPEVTQTPSHQVTQMGQEVILRCVPISNHLYFYWYRQILGQKVEFLVSFYNNEISEKSEIFDDQFSVERPDGSNFTLKIRSTKLEDSAMYFCASSRRLSQETQYFGPGTRLLVL.

This clonotype was recorded a few times. The CDR3 loop reads CASSFLQQGESEQFF. The CDR3 nucleotides read TGTGCCAGCAGCTTCTTGCAACAGGGGGAGTCGGAGCAGTTCTTC. The V call is TRBV7-9, the J call TRBJ2-1, with 8 bases identical to TRBD1. The trim removed 3 bases at V and 10 bases at J, leaving 11 bases unmatched. From germline, CDR1 is SEHNR and CDR2 FQNEAQ (reference sequence). This CDR3 comprises 15 residues.